The 12 T cell receptor beta chains in this list originate from one sample, sequenced in a study of blood T cell repertoires in COVID-19. Only in-frame clones appear in the TCRdb table, and some are missing; sequencing was by immunoSEQ multiplex PCR. Of roughly 33,000 clones listed, nearly 95% are singletons. The sample comprised peripheral blood. The receptors were gathered from a human donor in a cohort sampled during active COVID-19.

This sequence joins TRBV5-1 and TRBJ2-7; 8 bases match TRBD1. V lost 4 bases, J lost 0 bases, and 6 bases stayed unmatched. The CDR3 has 15 residues. Germline V gives CDR1 SGHRS, CDR2 YFSETQ. CDR3 nucleotides: TGCGCCAGCAGCACGTGGACAGGGAACTCCTACGAGCAGTACTTC. Protein: CASSTWTGNSYEQYF.

The DNA of the CDR3 is TGTGCCAGCAGCCCTCCGGGACAGGAGAATTCACCCCTCCACTTT. Amino acid sequence: CASSPPGQENSPLHF. The chain has TRBV7-9 and TRBJ1-6; 8 bases agree with TRBD1. Trimming removed 5 bases from V and 7 bases from J; junction bases left unmatched: 7. CDR1 and CDR2 (germline): SEHNR, FQNEAQ (reference sequence). The CDR3 runs to 15 residues.

The chain carries TRBV19 and TRBJ2-2; D is undetermined. The CDR3 sequence is 15 residues long. Germline CDR1 LNHDA, CDR2 SQIVND (reference sequence). The V end lost 3 bases, the J end lost 6 bases, and 14 bases lay between the germline ends. In DNA, the CDR3 is TGTGCCAGTAGTATCGCGATGAGCTACCCCGGGGAGCTGTTTTTT. Its protein is CASSIAMSYPGELFF.

The rearrangement joins TRBV9 to TRBJ2-2, with TRBD2 identical over 9 bases. Germline V gene lookup returns CDR1 SGDLS and CDR2 YYNGEE. J lost 4 bases, V lost 2 bases, and 9 bases had no gene match. This CDR3 spans 17 amino acids. DNA for the CDR3: TGTGCCAGCAGCGTGATTGGCGGGAGGGCCGCCACCGGGGAGCTGTTTTTT. Encoded protein: CASSVIGGRAATGELFF.

The rearrangement uses TRBV5-1 and TRBJ1-4; D is undetermined. The CDR3 extends over 15 amino acids. V was cut by 2 bases and J by 8 bases, with 16 bases left in between. The germline V gene encodes CDR1 SGHRS and CDR2 YFSETQ. Here the CDR3 reads CASSLDFTPREKLFF. The CDR3 region has the DNA TGCGCCAGCAGCTTAGACTTCACCCCGCGGGAAAAACTGTTTTTT.

The chain links TRBV19 to TRBJ1-2; TRBD1 is a possible D gene (5 bases). The CDR3 runs to 11 residues. Germline V lookup: CDR1 LNHDA, CDR2 SQIVND (reference sequence). V dropped 6 bases and J dropped 14 bases, with 16 bases sitting between them. The CDR3 protein is CASSPYQGLTF. CDR3 nucleotides: TGTGCCAGTAGCCCATATCAGGGTTTAACCTTC.

CDR3 coding DNA: TGTGCCAGCTCACCACCGAGTCAGGCTAATGAAAAACTGTTTTTT. Translation: CASSPPSQANEKLFF. The rearrangement joins TRBV18 to TRBJ1-4; D unclear. The V end was cut by 0 bases, the J end by 3 bases, with 8 bases between. Germline V gene data show CDR1 as KGHSH and CDR2 as LQKENI. CDR3 size: 15 residues.

This rearrangement joins TRBV5-6 to TRBJ1-5, with 11 bases aligning to TRBD1. Per germline, CDR1 SGHDT and CDR2 YYEEEE. J was trimmed by 1 base and V by 4 bases; bases with no gene match: 13. The CDR3 covers 19 residues. The CDR3 DNA is TGTGCCAGCAGCCGAAAATTCGGGACAGGGGGACGGAGCAATCAGCCCCAGCATTTT. Its protein product is CASSRKFGTGGRSNQPQHF.

The J gene is TRBJ2-5, the V gene TRBV4-2; the match to TRBD2 covers 9 bases. Looked up from germline, CDR1 is LGHNA and CDR2 is YNFKEQ. V lost 0 bases, J lost 2 bases, and 10 bases stayed unmatched. This CDR3 contains 18 residues. The CDR3 nucleotides read TGTGCCAGCAGCCAAGATCTCAGCGGGGGGCGATATCAAGAGACCCAGTACTTC. This gives the protein CASSQDLSGGRYQETQYF.

The chain is built from TRBV2 and TRBJ2-1; 13 nucleotides align to TRBD2. Germline CDR1 reads SNHLY; CDR2 reads FYNNEI. V lost 6 bases, J lost 10 bases, and 3 bases stayed unmatched. This CDR3 has 13 residues. CDR3 amino acids: CASREGLAGEQFF. The DNA for the CDR3 is TGTGCCAGCAGGGAGGGACTAGCGGGGGAGCAGTTCTTC.

The J gene is TRBJ1-1, the V gene TRBV6-5; D uncertain. V lost 0 bases and J 1 base, leaving 3 bases between the germline ends. CDR3 length: 13 residues. Looked up from germline, CDR1 is MNHEY and CDR2 is SVGAGI. CDR3 amino acids: CASSYSRNTEAFF. The CDR3 bases are TGTGCCAGCAGTTACTCGAGGAACACTGAAGCTTTCTTT.

This chain joins TRBV27 and TRBJ1-5; TRBD1 might be the D (5 bases). V dropped 4 bases and J dropped 2 bases, with 6 bases sitting between them. Germline CDR1 is MNHEY and CDR2 is SMNVEV (reference sequence). The CDR3 is made up of 13 amino acids. In DNA, the CDR3 is TGTGCCAGCAGTTGGGGGGGCAATCAGCCCCAGCATTTT. Translating it yields CASSWGGNQPQHF.